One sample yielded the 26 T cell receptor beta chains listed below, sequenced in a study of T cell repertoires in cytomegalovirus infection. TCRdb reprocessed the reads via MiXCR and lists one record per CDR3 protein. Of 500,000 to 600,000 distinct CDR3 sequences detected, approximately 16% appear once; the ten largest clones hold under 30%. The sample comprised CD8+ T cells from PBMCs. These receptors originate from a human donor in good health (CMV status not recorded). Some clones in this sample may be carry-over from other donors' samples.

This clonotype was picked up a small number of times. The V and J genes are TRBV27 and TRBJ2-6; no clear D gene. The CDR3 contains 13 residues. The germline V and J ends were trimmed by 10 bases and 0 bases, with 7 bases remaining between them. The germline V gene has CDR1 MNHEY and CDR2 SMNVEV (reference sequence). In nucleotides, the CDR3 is TGTGCCACTGCAGGCTCTGGGGCCAACGTCCTGACTTTC. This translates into CATAGSGANVLTF.

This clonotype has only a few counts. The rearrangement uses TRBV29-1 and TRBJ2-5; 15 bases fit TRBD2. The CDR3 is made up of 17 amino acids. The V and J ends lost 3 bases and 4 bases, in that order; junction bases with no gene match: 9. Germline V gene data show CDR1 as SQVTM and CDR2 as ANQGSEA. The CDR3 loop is CSVDKLPGLAGGETQYF. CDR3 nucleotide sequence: TGCAGCGTTGATAAGCTCCCGGGACTAGCGGGAGGAGAGACCCAGTACTTC.

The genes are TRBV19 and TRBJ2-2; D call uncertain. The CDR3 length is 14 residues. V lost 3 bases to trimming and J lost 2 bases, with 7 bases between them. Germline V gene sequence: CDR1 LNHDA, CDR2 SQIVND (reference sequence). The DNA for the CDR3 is TGTGCCAGTAGTATGGCTCTTAACACCGGGGAGCTGTTTTTT. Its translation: CASSMALNTGELFF.

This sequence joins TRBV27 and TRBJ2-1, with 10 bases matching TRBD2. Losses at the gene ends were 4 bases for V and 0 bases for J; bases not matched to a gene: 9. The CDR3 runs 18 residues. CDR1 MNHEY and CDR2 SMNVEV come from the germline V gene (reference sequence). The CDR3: CASSSFPPSGSSYNEQFF. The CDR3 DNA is TGTGCCAGCAGTTCATTCCCCCCTAGCGGGAGCTCCTACAATGAGCAGTTCTTC.

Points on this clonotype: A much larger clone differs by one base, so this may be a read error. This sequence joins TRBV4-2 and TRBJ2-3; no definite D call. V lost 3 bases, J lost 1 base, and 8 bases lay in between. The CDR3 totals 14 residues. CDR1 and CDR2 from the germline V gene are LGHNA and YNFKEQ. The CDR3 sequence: CASSHTDRTDTQYF. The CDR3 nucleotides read TGTGCCAGCAGCCATACCGACCGCACAGATACGCAGTATTTT.

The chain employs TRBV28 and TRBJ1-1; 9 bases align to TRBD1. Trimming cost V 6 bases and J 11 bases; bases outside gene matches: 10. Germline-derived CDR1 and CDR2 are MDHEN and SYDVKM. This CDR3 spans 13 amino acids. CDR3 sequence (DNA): TGTGCCAGCAGCCGGGGACAGGGAATGCGGGCTTTCTTT. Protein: CASSRGQGMRAFF.

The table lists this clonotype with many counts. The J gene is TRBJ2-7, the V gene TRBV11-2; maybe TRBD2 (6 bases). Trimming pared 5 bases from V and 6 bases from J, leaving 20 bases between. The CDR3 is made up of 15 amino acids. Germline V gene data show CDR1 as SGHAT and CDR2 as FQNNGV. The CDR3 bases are TGTGCCAGCAGCCCTTGGAGGGGCAGGGCTATCGAGCAGTACTTC. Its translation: CASSPWRGRAIEQYF. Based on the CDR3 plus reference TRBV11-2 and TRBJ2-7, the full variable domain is EAGVAQSPRYKIIEKRQSVAFWCNPISGHATLYWYQQILGQGPKLLIQFQNNGVVDDSQLPKDRFSAERLKGVDSTLKIQPAKLEDSAVYLCASSPWRGRAIEQYFGPGTRLTVT.

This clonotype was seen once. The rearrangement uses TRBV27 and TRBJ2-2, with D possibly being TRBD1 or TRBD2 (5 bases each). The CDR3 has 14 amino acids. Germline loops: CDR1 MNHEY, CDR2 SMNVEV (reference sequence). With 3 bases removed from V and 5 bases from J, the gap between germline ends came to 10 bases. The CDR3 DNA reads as TGTGCCAGCAGTTTCACAGGCGGGACCGGGGAGCTGTTTTTT. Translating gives CASSFTGGTGELFF.

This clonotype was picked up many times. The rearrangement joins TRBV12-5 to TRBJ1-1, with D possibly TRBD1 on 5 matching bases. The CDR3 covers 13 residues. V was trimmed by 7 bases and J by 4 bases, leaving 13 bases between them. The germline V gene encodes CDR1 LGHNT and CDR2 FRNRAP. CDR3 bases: TGTGCTAGTGTCGCCAGGGAGGTCACTGAAGCTTTCTTT. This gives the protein CASVAREVTEAFF.

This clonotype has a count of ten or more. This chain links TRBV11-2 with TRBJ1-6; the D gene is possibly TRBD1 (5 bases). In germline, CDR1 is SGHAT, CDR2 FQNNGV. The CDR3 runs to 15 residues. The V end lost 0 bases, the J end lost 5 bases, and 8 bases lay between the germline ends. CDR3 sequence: CASSLEGADNSPLHF. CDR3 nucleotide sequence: TGTGCCAGCAGCTTAGAAGGGGCGGATAATTCACCCCTCCACTTT.

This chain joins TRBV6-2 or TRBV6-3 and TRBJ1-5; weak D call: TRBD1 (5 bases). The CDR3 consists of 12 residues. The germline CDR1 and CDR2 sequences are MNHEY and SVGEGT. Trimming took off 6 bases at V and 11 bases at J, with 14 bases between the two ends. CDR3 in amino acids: CASSQQATAQHF. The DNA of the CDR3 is TGTGCCAGCAGCCAACAGGCTACAGCCCAGCATTTT.

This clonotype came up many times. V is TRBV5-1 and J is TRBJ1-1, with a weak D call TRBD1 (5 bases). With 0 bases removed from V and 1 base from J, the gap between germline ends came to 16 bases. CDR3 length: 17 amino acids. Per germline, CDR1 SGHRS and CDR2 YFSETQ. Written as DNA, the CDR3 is TGCGCCAGCAGCTTGGCCGGTGGTCGGGGACCGAACACTGAAGCTTTCTTT. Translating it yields CASSLAGGRGPNTEAFF. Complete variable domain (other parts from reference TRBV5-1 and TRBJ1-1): KAGVTQTPRYLIKTRGQQVTLSCSPISGHRSVSWYQQTPGQGLQFLFEYFSETQRNKGNFPGRFSGRQFSNSRSEMNVSTLELGDSALYLCASSLAGGRGPNTEAFFGQGTRLTVV.

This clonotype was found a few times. CDR3 residues: CASKQGADSYNEQFF. For the CDR3, the DNA is TGTGCCAGCAAGCAGGGGGCTGACTCCTACAATGAGCAGTTCTTC. The chain uses TRBV2 and TRBJ2-1; 8 bases line up with TRBD1. This CDR3 has 15 residues. Germline trimming cut 7 bases from V and 0 bases from J; bases unmatched to any gene: 5. CDR1 SNHLY and CDR2 FYNNEI come from the germline V gene.

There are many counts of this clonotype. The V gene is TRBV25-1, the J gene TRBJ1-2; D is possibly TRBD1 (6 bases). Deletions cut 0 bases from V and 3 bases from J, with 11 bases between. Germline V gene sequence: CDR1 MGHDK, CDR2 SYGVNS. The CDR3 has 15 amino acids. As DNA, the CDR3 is TGTGCCAGCAGTGAATATTCGGGGGGCGACTATGGCTACACCTTC. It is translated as CASSEYSGGDYGYTF.

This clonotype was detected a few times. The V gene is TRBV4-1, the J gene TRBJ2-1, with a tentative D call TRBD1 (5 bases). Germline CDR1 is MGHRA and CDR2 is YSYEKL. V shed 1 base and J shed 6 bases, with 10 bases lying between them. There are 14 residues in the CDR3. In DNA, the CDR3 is TGCGCCAGCAGCCAAGGGTCAGGGCCCAATGAGCAGTTCTTC. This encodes CASSQGSGPNEQFF.

CDR3 DNA: TGTGCCAGCAGTTACGAGCGGATCTACAATGAGCAGTTCTTC. Translating it yields CASSYERIYNEQFF. This chain links TRBV6-5 with TRBJ2-1; D might be TRBD2 (5 bases). The CDR3 contains 14 residues. Germline CDR1 is MNHEY and CDR2 is SVGAGI. V lost 2 bases and J lost 3, with 8 bases in between.

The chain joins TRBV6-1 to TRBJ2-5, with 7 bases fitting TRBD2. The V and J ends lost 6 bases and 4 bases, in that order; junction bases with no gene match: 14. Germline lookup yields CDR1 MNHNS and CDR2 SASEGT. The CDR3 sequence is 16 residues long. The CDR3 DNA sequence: TGTGCCAGCAGAGTTTATGCGGGGGAGGGAGGAGAGACCCAGTACTTC. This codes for CASRVYAGEGGETQYF.

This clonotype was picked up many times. CDR3 residues: CASSPRQGADEQYF. The CDR3 DNA is TGTGCCAGCAGCCCCCGACAGGGGGCTGACGAGCAGTACTTC. The V gene is TRBV7-6, the J gene TRBJ2-7, with 10 bases identical to TRBD1. The V gene's germline CDR1 is SGHVS and CDR2 FNYEAQ. The CDR3 sequence is 14 residues long. V lost 5 bases to trimming and J lost 5 bases; unmatched junction nucleotides: 6.

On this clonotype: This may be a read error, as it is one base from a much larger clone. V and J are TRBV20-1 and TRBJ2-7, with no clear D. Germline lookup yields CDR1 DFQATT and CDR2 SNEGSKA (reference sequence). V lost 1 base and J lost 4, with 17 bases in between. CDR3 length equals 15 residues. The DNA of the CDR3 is TGCAGTGCTAGAGGTCCAGATAATCTTGATTACGAGCAGTACTTC. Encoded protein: CSARGPDNLDYEQYF.

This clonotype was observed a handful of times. The CDR3 loop is CATSDWTSGRGRNTDTQYF. For the CDR3, the DNA is TGTGCCACCAGTGACTGGACTAGCGGGAGAGGAAGGAATACAGATACGCAGTATTTT. The J gene is TRBJ2-3, the V gene TRBV24-1; 13 bases fit TRBD2. The CDR3 spans 19 residues. Looked up from germline, CDR1 is KGHDR and CDR2 is SFDVKD. With 4 bases clipped from V and 3 bases from J, the junction kept 12 bases outside the gene matches.

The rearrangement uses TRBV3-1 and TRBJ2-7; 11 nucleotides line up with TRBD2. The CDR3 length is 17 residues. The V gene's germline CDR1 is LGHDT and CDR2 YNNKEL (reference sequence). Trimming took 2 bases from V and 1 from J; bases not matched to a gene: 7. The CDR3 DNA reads TGTGCCAGCAGCCAAAGGACTAGCGGGTATGTTTCCTACGAGCAGTACTTC. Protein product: CASSQRTSGYVSYEQYF.

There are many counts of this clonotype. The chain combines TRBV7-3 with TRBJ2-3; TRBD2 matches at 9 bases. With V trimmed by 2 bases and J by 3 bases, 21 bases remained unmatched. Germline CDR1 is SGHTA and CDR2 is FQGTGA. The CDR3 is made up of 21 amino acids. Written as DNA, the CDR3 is TGTGCCAGCAGCTTATTCGTTCCACAGGGGAGAGCGGGGGGCCCAACAGATACGCAGTATTTT. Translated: CASSLFVPQGRAGGPTDTQYF.

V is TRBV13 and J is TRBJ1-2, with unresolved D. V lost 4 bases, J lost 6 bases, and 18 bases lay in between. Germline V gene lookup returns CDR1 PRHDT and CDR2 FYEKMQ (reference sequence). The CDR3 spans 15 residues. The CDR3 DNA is TGTGCCAGCAGCTCCCCCGGTCGGGGTGTTGATGGCTACACCTTC. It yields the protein CASSSPGRGVDGYTF.

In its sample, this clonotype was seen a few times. The CDR3 is CASSAPLGRESNPGANVLTF. CDR3 DNA: TGTGCCAGCAGCGCACCCCTGGGGAGGGAGTCGAACCCCGGGGCCAACGTCCTGACTTTC. This chain links TRBV9 with TRBJ2-6; 7 bases line up with TRBD2. This CDR3 comprises 20 residues. Per the germline V gene, CDR1 is SGDLS and CDR2 is YYNGEE. After removal of 3 bases from V and 4 bases from J, the junction contained 19 bases not matched to a gene. Variable domain in full (rest from reference TRBV9 and TRBJ2-6): DSGVTQTPKHLITATGQRVTLRCSPRSGDLSVYWYQQSLDQGLQFLIQYYNGEERAKGNILERFSAQQFPDLHSELNLSSLELGDSALYFCASSAPLGRESNPGANVLTFGAGSRLTVL.

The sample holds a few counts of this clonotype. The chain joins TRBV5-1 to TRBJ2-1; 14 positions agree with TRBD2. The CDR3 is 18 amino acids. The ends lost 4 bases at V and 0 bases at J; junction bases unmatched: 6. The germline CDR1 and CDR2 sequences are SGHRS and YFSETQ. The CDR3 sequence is CASSRTSGRQTSYNEQFF. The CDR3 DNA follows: TGCGCCAGCAGCAGGACTAGCGGGAGGCAAACCTCCTACAATGAGCAGTTCTTC.

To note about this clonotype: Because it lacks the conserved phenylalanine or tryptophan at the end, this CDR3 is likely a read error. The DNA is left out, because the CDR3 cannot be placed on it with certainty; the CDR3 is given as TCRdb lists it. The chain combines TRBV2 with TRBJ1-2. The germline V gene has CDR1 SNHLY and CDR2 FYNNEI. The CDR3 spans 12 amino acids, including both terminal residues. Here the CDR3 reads CASSEALSDLHS.